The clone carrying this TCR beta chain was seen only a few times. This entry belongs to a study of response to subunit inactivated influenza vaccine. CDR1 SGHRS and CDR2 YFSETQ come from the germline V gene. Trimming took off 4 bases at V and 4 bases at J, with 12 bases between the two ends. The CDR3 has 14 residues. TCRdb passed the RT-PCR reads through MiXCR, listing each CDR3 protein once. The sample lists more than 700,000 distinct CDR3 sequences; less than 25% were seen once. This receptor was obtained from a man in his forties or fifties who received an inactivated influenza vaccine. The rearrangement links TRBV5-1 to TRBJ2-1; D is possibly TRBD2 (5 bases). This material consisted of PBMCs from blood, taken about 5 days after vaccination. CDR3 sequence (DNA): TGCGCCAGCAGCATGAGCGGACCTTACAATGAGCAGTTCTTC. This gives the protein CASSMSGPYNEQFF.